Listed below are T cell receptor beta chains from one sample, sequenced in a study of blood T cell repertoires in COVID-19. The protocol was immunoSEQ multiplex PCR, while the TCRdb copy is restricted to in-frame clones and leaves out a portion. The profile shows some 220,000 clones, over 75% of them singletons. The sequenced sample consisted of peripheral blood. These receptors all come from a man aged 50 to 59 with COVID-19, enrolled during active disease. The CDR3 runs from the conserved cysteine through the conserved F or W. D genes are given only for firm matches. Not all rows give a size; the values are once, few, many and, for expanded clones, a class.

D	V	J	size	DNA	CDR3
NA	TRBV9	TRBJ2-7	few	TGTGCCAGCAGCGTGGGGGACATCCCCTACGAGCAGTACTTC	CASSVGDIPYEQYF
NA	TRBV6-5	TRBJ2-7	once	TGTGCCAGCAGCATAGACCGAGGGAACACCTACGAGCAGTACTTC	CASSIDRGNTYEQYF
TRBD1	TRBV14	TRBJ2-4	NA	TGTGCCAGCAGCCAAGATACGGGGACAGGCTCACAGTACTTC	CASSQDTGTGSQYF
NA	TRBV18	TRBJ2-2	NA	TGTGCCAGCTCACCACCTAGCGAAGGCCGCGGGGAGCTGTTTTTT	CASSPPSEGRGELFF
NA	TRBV27	TRBJ1-5	NA	TGTGCCAGCAGTAGGACAGAAAATCAGCCCCAGCATTTT	CASSRTENQPQHF
NA	TRBV2	TRBJ2-7	NA	TGTGCCAGCAACCGAAGGGGGGGAACAGGGGGATACGAGCAGTACTTC	CASNRRGGTGGYEQYF
NA	TRBV30	TRBJ1-6	NA	TGTGCCTGGAGTGCCGACTGGAGCTCCTATAATTCACCCCTCCACTTT	CAWSADWSSYNSPLHF
NA	TRBV18	TRBJ1-4	NA	TGTGCCAGCTCACCGATGGTCGTTGGGGGGGCTGGGGAAAAACTGTTTTTT	CASSPMVVGGAGEKLFF
TRBD1	TRBV5-5	TRBJ1-1	NA	TGTGCCAGCCACGACAGGGGGCTCACTGAAGCTTTCTTT	CASHDRGLTEAFF
NA	TRBV6-5	TRBJ2-5	NA	TGTGCCAGCACATGGCCCGGAGAGGAGACCCAGTACTTC	CASTWPGEETQYF
NA	TRBV6-5	TRBJ1-3	NA	TGTGCCGCCTCAGGCTACTCTGGAAACACCATATATTTT	CAASGYSGNTIYF
NA	TRBV27	TRBJ1-5	NA	TGTGCCAGCAGTTTTTCAGGGTATAGCAATCAGCCCCAGCATTTT	CASSFSGYSNQPQHF
TRBD2	TRBV5-1	TRBJ2-7	many	TGCGCCAGCGGATTGGGGACTAGCGGGGGCTACGAGCAGTACTTC	CASGLGTSGGYEQYF
NA	TRBV9	TRBJ1-5	NA	TGTGCCAGCAGCGTAGCGGGACAAAGGAATCAGCCCCAGCATTTT	CASSVAGQRNQPQHF
NA	TRBV6-1	TRBJ2-3	NA	TGTGCCAGCAGTGAACGGGGGAGCACAGATACGCAGTATTTT	CASSERGSTDTQYF
TRBD1	TRBV6-2/TRBV6-3	TRBJ2-7	few	TGTGCCAGCAGTTCTACTCGGACAGGGGGAACCTACGAGCAGTACTTC	CASSSTRTGGTYEQYF
NA	TRBV27	TRBJ1-4	NA	TGTGCCAGCAGTTTATCCCGGGAGAGCGAAAAACTGTTTTTT	CASSLSRESEKLFF
NA	TRBV7-2	TRBJ1-5	few	TGTGCCAGCAGCTTACGACGGGGCAATCAGCCCCAGCATTTT	CASSLRRGNQPQHF
NA	TRBV19	TRBJ1-5	NA	TGTGCCAGTAGTATAGATCTGACAGCCGCCGTGACGTATCAGCCCCAGCATTTT	CASSIDLTAAVTYQPQHF
TRBD1	TRBV18	TRBJ2-7	NA	TGTGCCAGCTCACCAAGGGACAGGGGGCGCGAGCAGTACTTC	CASSPRDRGREQYF
NA	TRBV13	TRBJ2-1	NA	TGTGCCAGCAGCAAACTGGGGCGGGGGCAGTTCTTC	CASSKLGRGQFF
TRBD2	TRBV11-1	TRBJ2-7	NA	TGTGCCAGCAGCTTCGGACTAGCGGGGTCATACGAGCAGTACTTC	CASSFGLAGSYEQYF
TRBD1	TRBV9	TRBJ2-1	NA	TGTGCCAGCAGCCGTACCGGACAGGGCCACAATGAGCAGTTCTTC	CASSRTGQGHNEQFF
TRBD1	TRBV5-6	TRBJ1-1	NA	TGTGCCAGCAGCTCCCCGGGACAGGGTGTTGAAGCTTTCTTT	CASSSPGQGVEAFF
TRBD2	TRBV28	TRBJ2-1	NA	TGTGCCAGCAGTCCAAATAGCGGGGGGATATACAATGAGCAGTTCTTC	CASSPNSGGIYNEQFF
TRBD1	TRBV6-2/TRBV6-3	TRBJ1-2	NA	TGTGCCAGCAGTTACGGACAGGGTGAGGTCTATGGCTACACCTTC	CASSYGQGEVYGYTF
NA	TRBV5-4	TRBJ2-3	NA	TGTGCCAGCAGCTTGAATACAGGCCTTAGCACAGATACGCAGTATTTT	CASSLNTGLSTDTQYF
NA	TRBV27	TRBJ2-7	NA	TGTGCCAGCAGTTTAACCTCACAGAGCTCCTACGAGCAGTACTTC	CASSLTSQSSYEQYF
TRBD1	TRBV28	TRBJ1-5	NA	TGTGCCAGCGGACAGGGACGGGGTCAGCCCCAGCATTTT	CASGQGRGQPQHF
TRBD1	TRBV5-1	TRBJ1-1	NA	TGCGCCAGCAACCCGACAGGGGTAACTGAAGCTTTCTTT	CASNPTGVTEAFF